The present T cell receptor (beta chain) was sequenced within a study of T cell responses to AZD1222 COVID-19 vaccine. Study-level results: Clonal diversity was possibly underestimated, and white British individuals and females predominated among donors. Just a handful of AZD1222 recipients were seropositive at baseline.

The protocol was immunoSEQ multiplex PCR, while the TCRdb copy is restricted to in-frame clones and leaves out a portion. The repertoire holds roughly 150,000 clones, with more than 85% as singletons. The length of the CDR3 is 17 residues. Germline V lookup: CDR1 MNHEY, CDR2 SMNVEV (reference sequence). The V gene end was trimmed by 6 bases and the J gene end by 5 bases; junction bases not matched to a gene: 12. A note on this clone: The antigen is unknown.

The sequencing here drew on peripheral blood, taken on day 0 of AZD1222 vaccination. This sequence joins TRBV27 and TRBJ2-7, with 14 bases lining up with TRBD2. The sequence came from an adult in good health. CDR3 sequence (DNA): TGTGCCAGCAGCCCCGGGACTAGCGGGAGTTGGGGGCACGAGCAGTACTTC. This encodes CASSPGTSGSWGHEQYF.